Presented here are 7 T cell receptor beta chains from one specimen sequenced in a study of blood T cell repertoires in COVID-19. TCRdb keeps only in-frame clones here, not all; method: immunoSEQ multiplex PCR. The sample lists hundreds of thousands of clones, approximately 83% occurring once. The sample comprised PBMCs or T cells enriched from blood (not recorded which). The origin of the receptors is a middle-aged woman with acute COVID-19.

This clone was detected only once. The rearrangement links TRBV15 to TRBJ1-1, with TRBD1 matching over 9 bases. With V trimmed by 5 bases and J by 4 bases, 5 bases remained unmatched. This CDR3 is 14 amino acids long. From germline, CDR1 is LNHNV and CDR2 YYDKDF (reference sequence). The CDR3 DNA sequence: TGTGCCACCAGCGGACCGACAGGGGGCACTGAAGCTTTCTTT. It specifies CATSGPTGGTEAFF.

The rearrangement joins TRBV6-5 to TRBJ2-2; 7 bases fit TRBD2. The CDR3 spans 14 residues. Trimming removed 6 bases from V and 6 bases from J; junction bases left unmatched: 7. Per germline, CDR1 MNHEY and CDR2 SVGAGI. The CDR3 nucleotides read TGTGCCAGCAGAGCAGTAGGGAGGGCCGGGGAGCTGTTTTTT. Translating gives CASRAVGRAGELFF.

A few counts support this clone. V gene TRBV6-5 combines with J gene TRBJ2-1; D is uncertain. Trimming removed 6 bases from V and 4 bases from J, with 10 bases in between. Germline loops: CDR1 MNHEY, CDR2 SVGAGI. The CDR3 contains 13 residues. CDR3 residues: CASRELPYNEQFF. The CDR3 bases are TGTGCCAGCAGGGAGCTTCCATACAATGAGCAGTTCTTC.

J is TRBJ2-2 and V is TRBV20-1, with a possible D match to TRBD2 (6 bases). Germline loops: CDR1 DFQATT, CDR2 SNEGSKA (reference sequence). The CDR3 totals 16 residues. V shed 3 bases and J shed 3 bases, with 17 bases lying between them. CDR3: CSASIYRGRHTGELFF. In DNA, the CDR3 is TGCAGTGCTAGTATCTATCGGGGGAGACACACCGGGGAGCTGTTTTTT.

This chain connects TRBV29-1 to TRBJ1-2; 8 nucleotides line up with TRBD1. This CDR3 is 14 amino acids long. J gave up 1 base and V 5 bases, and 6 bases lay outside the gene matches. The germline V gene has CDR1 SQVTM and CDR2 ANQGSEA. CDR3 loop: CSVFSDRGNYGYTF. CDR3 sequence (DNA): TGCAGCGTTTTTTCAGACAGGGGTAACTATGGCTACACCTTC.

This sequence joins TRBV10-2 and TRBJ2-7, with 12 positions matching TRBD2. CDR3 length: 15 residues. Germline V gene lookup returns CDR1 WSHSY and CDR2 SAAADI. V lost 6 bases to trimming and J lost 2 bases; unmatched junction nucleotides: 5. The CDR3 sequence is CASRPTSGRPYEQYF. CDR3 nucleotide sequence: TGCGCCAGCAGGCCTACTAGCGGGAGGCCCTACGAGCAGTACTTC.

The chain joins TRBV19 to TRBJ2-1, with TRBD2 matching 10 bases. Germline V gene lookup returns CDR1 LNHDA and CDR2 SQIVND (reference sequence). V gave up 8 bases and J gave up 8 bases; unmatched junction bases: 12. The CDR3 spans 15 residues. The CDR3 DNA sequence: TGTGCCAGTCGACCCAGCGGGAGGGCCTCTCATGAGCAGTTCTTC. Translation: CASRPSGRASHEQFF. Combining the CDR3 with reference TRBV19 and TRBJ2-1 gives the whole variable domain DGGITQSPKYLFRKEGQNVTLSCEQNLNHDAMYWYRQDPGQGLRLIYYSQIVNDFQKGDIAEGYSVSREKKESFPLTVTSAQKNPTAFYLCASRPSGRASHEQFFGPGTRLTVL.